One sample yielded the 12 T cell receptor beta chains listed below, sequenced in a study of blood T cells in healthy people across ages. Through a sample-barcoded 5' primer and a J-beta primer mix, a second PCR was run for roughly 7 to 12 cycles. TCRdb analysed the 5' RACE reads with MiXCR anew, one entry per CDR3 protein. The sample has about 1.1 million distinct CDR3 sequences, 35% to 40% seen once. Sample: blood. The receptors stem from a man aged 18 to 35 in good health.

As regards this clonotype: Since a much larger clone is just one base distant, this may be a read error. V is TRBV29-1 and J is TRBJ2-1, with 12 bases matching TRBD2. The CDR3 length is 15 residues. CDR1 and CDR2 (germline): SQVTM, ANQGSEA. V lost 8 bases to trimming and J lost 4 bases; unmatched junction nucleotides: 9. The CDR3 DNA reads TGCAGCATCGAGACTAGCGGGGGTCAGTACAATGAGCAGTTCTTC. It specifies CSIETSGGQYNEQFF.

This clonotype has only a few counts. J is TRBJ2-4 and V is TRBV6-1; perhaps TRBD1 as D (6 bases). The better agreement between TRBJ2-7 and the DNA end casts doubt on the J call. The CDR3 covers 14 residues. Germline loops: CDR1 MNHNS, CDR2 SASEGT. The CDR3 loop reads CASSPLQGLGEQYF. The CDR3 DNA follows: TGTGCCAGCAGTCCATTACAGGGATTGGGCGAGCAGTACTTC.

The CDR3 DNA reads TGTGCCAGCAGCTTTTGGTTGAGACGGAGGGGGGATGAAAAACTGTTTTTT. Translation: CASSFWLRRRGDEKLFF. The chain has TRBV7-9 and TRBJ1-4; TRBD1 is a possible D gene (6 bases). This CDR3 contains 17 residues. V was clipped by 3 bases and J by 6 bases, with 20 bases between them. Germline lookup yields CDR1 SEHNR and CDR2 FQNEAQ (reference sequence).

This clonotype is a singleton in its sample. The chain links TRBV3-1 to TRBJ1-2, with D unresolved. V was cut by 4 bases and J by 8 bases, with 14 bases left in between. This CDR3 is built from 13 residues. From germline, CDR1 is LGHDT and CDR2 YNNKEL (reference sequence). The CDR3 DNA follows: TGTGCCAGCAGCCCCTTAGATGCGGGCGGCTACACCTTC. Translated, it gives CASSPLDAGGYTF.

This rearrangement joins TRBV6-1 to TRBJ2-3; D could derive from TRBD1 or TRBD2 (6 bases each). The V end lost 1 base, the J end lost 6 bases, and 14 bases lay between the germline ends. The CDR3 spans 15 residues. Per germline, CDR1 MNHNS and CDR2 SASEGT. CDR3 DNA: TGTGCCAGCAGTGAAGATTGGCAGGGGAGGGATACGCAGTATTTT. The encoded protein is CASSEDWQGRDTQYF.

V is TRBV5-5 and J is TRBJ1-1; D is unresolved. The germline gives CDR1 SGHKS, CDR2 YYEKEE (reference sequence). Trimming shortened V by 0 bases and J by 0 bases, and 12 bases separated the two germline ends. This CDR3 has 16 residues. CDR3 sequence reads: CASSLDRGKMNTEAFF. The CDR3 nucleotides are TGTGCCAGCAGCTTGGATCGGGGAAAGATGAACACTGAAGCTTTCTTT.

CDR3 amino acids: CASSGETGQEETQYF. CDR3 nucleotide sequence: TGTGCCAGTAGTGGGGAAACCGGACAGGAAGAGACCCAGTACTTC. The chain recombines TRBV19 with TRBJ2-5; 7 bases fit TRBD1. The trim removed 5 bases at V and 3 bases at J, leaving 9 bases unmatched. CDR1 LNHDA and CDR2 SQIVND come from the germline V gene (reference sequence). This CDR3 has 15 residues.

V is TRBV20-1 and J is TRBJ2-5; D may be TRBD2 (5 bases). The germline V and J ends were trimmed by 3 bases and 11 bases, with 19 bases remaining between them. Germline values: CDR1 DFQATT, CDR2 SNEGSKA (reference sequence). CDR3 size: 13 residues. The CDR3 sequence is CSASTSRHNEQYF. DNA for the CDR3: TGCAGTGCTAGTACTAGTCGTCACAATGAGCAGTACTTC.

In this sample, this clonotype turned up a few times. This chain links TRBV20-1 with TRBJ2-3, with a tentative D call TRBD2 (5 bases). V lost 2 bases to trimming and J lost 0 bases, with 12 bases between them. CDR3 length: 15 amino acids. Per the germline V gene, CDR1 is DFQATT and CDR2 is SNEGSKA (reference sequence). The CDR3 sequence: CSARSMAGSTDTQYF. The CDR3 bases are TGCAGTGCTAGATCAATGGCGGGTAGCACAGATACGCAGTATTTT.

This chain connects TRBV10-3 to TRBJ1-1, with D maybe TRBD1 (5 bases). The germline V and J ends were trimmed by 5 bases and 10 bases, with 23 bases remaining between them. The CDR3 covers 15 residues. CDR1 and CDR2 from the germline V gene are ENHRY and SYGVKD. CDR3 protein: CAISTTGTGHGLAFF. CDR3 coding DNA: TGTGCCATCAGTACAACCGGGACGGGTCACGGCCTAGCTTTCTTT.

This chain connects TRBV2 to TRBJ2-5; TRBD1 matches at 7 bases. Unmatched junction bases numbered 12, after V lost 7 bases and J lost 13 bases. From germline, CDR1 is SNHLY and CDR2 FYNNEI. This CDR3 comprises 12 residues. CDR3 DNA: TGTGCCAGCATATCCACCGACAGGGAGTTGTACTTC. Its protein is CASISTDRELYF.

The chain is built from TRBV9 and TRBJ2-2; D remains unclear. V was trimmed by 3 bases and J by 8 bases, leaving 11 bases between them. This CDR3 comprises 13 residues. Per germline, CDR1 SGDLS and CDR2 YYNGEE. The chain's CDR3 is CASSAGPRGELFF. CDR3 sequence (DNA): TGTGCCAGCAGCGCTGGCCCCAGAGGGGAGCTGTTTTTT.